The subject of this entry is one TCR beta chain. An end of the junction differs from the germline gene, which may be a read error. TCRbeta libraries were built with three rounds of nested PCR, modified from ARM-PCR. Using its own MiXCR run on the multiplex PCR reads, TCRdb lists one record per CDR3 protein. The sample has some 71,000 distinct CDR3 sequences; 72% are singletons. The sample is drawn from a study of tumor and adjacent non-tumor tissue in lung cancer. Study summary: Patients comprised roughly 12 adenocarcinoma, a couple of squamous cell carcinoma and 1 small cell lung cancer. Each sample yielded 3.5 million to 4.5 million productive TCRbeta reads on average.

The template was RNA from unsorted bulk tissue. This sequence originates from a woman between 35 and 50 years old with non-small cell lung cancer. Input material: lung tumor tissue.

The CDR3 spells CASSKPGTGNYKQYF. DNA of the CDR3: TGTGCCAGCAGTAAGCCCGGGACAGGGAACTACAAGCAGTACTTT. V is TRBV6-5 and J is TRBJ2-7; 9 bases are a match to TRBD1. The CDR3 has 15 residues. CDR1 and CDR2 (germline): MNHEY, SVGAGI.